These 7 T cell receptor beta chains were sequenced from one sample in a study of CD8+CD57+ T cells in acquired aplastic anemia. It was genomic DNA that served as the template for profiling TCR beta VDJ and CDR3. TCRdb independently ran MiXCR on the reads; one entry per CDR3 protein. This sample has about 190,000 distinct CDR3 sequences, with over 60% found just once. The sequenced sample consisted of sorted CD4+, CD8+, or CD8+CD57+ T cells (not recorded which) from PBMCs. The receptor source for this set is a human donor with severe aplastic anemia or a healthy control (not recorded which).

The chain carries TRBV5-4 and TRBJ2-7, with D hard to call. The CDR3 contains 14 residues. In germline, CDR1 is SGHNT, CDR2 YYREEE (reference sequence). V lost 3 bases to trimming and J lost 0 bases, with 10 bases between them. The CDR3 DNA follows: TGTGCCAGCAGCTCGGAACCTCTCTCCTACGAGCAGTACTTC. It codes for CASSSEPLSYEQYF.

This clonotype appeared a few times. The chain employs TRBV7-8 and TRBJ1-3; no clear D gene. Per germline, CDR1 SGHVS and CDR2 FQNEAQ. The CDR3 is 15 residues long. V was pared by 5 bases and J by 0 bases, with 11 bases between. The CDR3 here is CASSVQVYSGNTIYF. The CDR3, as DNA: TGTGCCAGCAGCGTTCAGGTTTACTCTGGAAACACCATATATTTT.

This clonotype has a handful of counts. The chain combines TRBV15 with TRBJ2-5; weak D call: TRBD1 (6 bases). Trimming cost V 1 base and J 0 bases, with 9 bases left between them. Germline loops: CDR1 LNHNV, CDR2 YYDKDF (reference sequence). The CDR3 totals 15 residues. DNA for the CDR3: TGTGCCACCAGCAGAGCTGACAGGTACCAAGAGACCCAGTACTTC. Its protein product is CATSRADRYQETQYF.

The chain employs TRBV15 and TRBJ1-5, with 7 bases fitting TRBD1. The germline V gene has CDR1 LNHNV and CDR2 YYDKDF (reference sequence). Trimming cost V 5 bases and J 4 bases; bases outside gene matches: 14. The CDR3 spans 17 residues. The CDR3 DNA sequence: TGTGCCACCAGCCACACACAAGACAGGGACCTTAATCAGCCCCAGCATTTT. This translates into CATSHTQDRDLNQPQHF.

V usage is TRBV14 and J usage is TRBJ2-1, with D uncertain. This CDR3 is 13 amino acids long. Trimming took off 1 base at V and 2 bases at J, with 3 bases between the two ends. CDR1 and CDR2 from the germline V gene are SGHDN and FVKESK. CDR3: CASSQAPYNEQFF. CDR3 bases: TGTGCCAGCAGCCAAGCTCCCTACAATGAGCAGTTCTTC.

This clonotype showed up just once. This CDR3 fails to terminate in the conserved phenylalanine or tryptophan, so it likely reflects a read error. The limits of the CDR3 on the DNA are not certain, so only TCRdb's listed CDR3 is given. This chain links TRBV29-1 with TRBJ2-5; TRBD2, the D gene given by the table, was not confirmed from the DNA. The length of the CDR3 is 11 amino acids, counting both ends. From germline, CDR1 is SQVTM and CDR2 ANQGSEA. CDR3: CSVWGSGELPP.

The chain carries TRBV5-6 and TRBJ1-6; the D gene is possibly TRBD1 (5 bases). The length of the CDR3 is 15 residues. Looked up from germline, CDR1 is SGHDT and CDR2 is YYEEEE. V was pared by 4 bases and J by 6 bases, with 14 bases between. CDR3: CASSTKTDFNSPLHF. In nucleotides, the CDR3 is TGTGCCAGCAGCACCAAGACAGATTTTAATTCACCCCTCCACTTT.